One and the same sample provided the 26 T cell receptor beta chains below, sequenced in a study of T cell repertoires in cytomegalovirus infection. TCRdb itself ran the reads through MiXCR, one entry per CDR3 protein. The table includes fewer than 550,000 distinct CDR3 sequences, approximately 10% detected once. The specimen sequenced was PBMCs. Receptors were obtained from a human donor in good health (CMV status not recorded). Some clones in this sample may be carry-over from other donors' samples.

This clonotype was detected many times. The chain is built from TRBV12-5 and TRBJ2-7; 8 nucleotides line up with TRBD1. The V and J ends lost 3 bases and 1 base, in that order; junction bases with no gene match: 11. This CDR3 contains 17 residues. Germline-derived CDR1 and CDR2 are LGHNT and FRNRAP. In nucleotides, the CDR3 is TGTGCTAGTGGTTTATCGCCCGGACAGGGTTTTTCCTACGAGCAGTACTTC. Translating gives CASGLSPGQGFSYEQYF.

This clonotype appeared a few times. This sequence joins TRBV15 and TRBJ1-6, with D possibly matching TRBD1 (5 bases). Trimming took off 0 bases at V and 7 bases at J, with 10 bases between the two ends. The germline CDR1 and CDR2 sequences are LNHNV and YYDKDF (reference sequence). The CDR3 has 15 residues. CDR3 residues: CATSRERGRNSPLHF. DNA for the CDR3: TGTGCCACCAGCAGAGAGCGGGGGAGGAATTCACCCCTCCACTTT.

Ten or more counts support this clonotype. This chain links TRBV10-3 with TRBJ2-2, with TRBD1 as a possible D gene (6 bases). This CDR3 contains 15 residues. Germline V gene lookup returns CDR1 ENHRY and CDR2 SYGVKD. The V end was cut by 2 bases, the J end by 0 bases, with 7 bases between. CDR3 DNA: TGTGCCATCAGTGAGGGGGGCGCGAACACCGGGGAGCTGTTTTTT. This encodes CAISEGGANTGELFF.

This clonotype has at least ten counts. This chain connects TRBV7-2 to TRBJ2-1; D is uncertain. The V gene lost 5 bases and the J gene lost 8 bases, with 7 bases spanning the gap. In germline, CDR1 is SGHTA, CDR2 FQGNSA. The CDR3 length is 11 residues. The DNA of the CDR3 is TGTGCCAGCAGCAACATCGATGAGCAGTTCTTC. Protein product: CASSNIDEQFF.

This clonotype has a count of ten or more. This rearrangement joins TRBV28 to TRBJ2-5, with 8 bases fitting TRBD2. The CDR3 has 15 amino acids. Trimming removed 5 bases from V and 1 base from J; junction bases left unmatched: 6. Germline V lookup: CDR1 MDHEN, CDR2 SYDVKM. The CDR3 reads CASSPPGGPQETQYF. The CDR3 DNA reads TGTGCCAGCAGTCCGCCGGGGGGGCCCCAAGAGACCCAGTACTTC.

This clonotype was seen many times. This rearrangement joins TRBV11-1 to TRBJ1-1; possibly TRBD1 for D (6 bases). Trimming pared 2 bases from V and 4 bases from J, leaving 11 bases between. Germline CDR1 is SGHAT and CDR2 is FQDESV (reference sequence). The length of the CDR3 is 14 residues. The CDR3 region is CASSLTGGTTEAFF. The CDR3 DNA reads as TGTGCCAGCAGCTTAACTGGGGGCACCACTGAAGCTTTCTTT.

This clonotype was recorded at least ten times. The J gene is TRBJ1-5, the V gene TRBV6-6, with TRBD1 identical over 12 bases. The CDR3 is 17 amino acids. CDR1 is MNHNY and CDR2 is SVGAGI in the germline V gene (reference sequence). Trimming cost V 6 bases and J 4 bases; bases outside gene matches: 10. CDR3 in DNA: TGTGCCAGCAGCCCCGGGACAGGGGGCAAGTGGAATCAGCCCCAGCATTTT. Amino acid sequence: CASSPGTGGKWNQPQHF.

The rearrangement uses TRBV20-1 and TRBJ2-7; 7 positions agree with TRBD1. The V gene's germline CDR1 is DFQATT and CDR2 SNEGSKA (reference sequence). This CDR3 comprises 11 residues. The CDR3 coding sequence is TGCAGCCCGGACAGGCTCGCCGAGCAGTACTTC. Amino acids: CSPDRLAEQYF.

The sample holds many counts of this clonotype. The CDR3: CASSFLLLSSYNEQFF. For the CDR3, the DNA is TGTGCCAGCAGCTTCCTACTCCTAAGCTCCTACAATGAGCAGTTCTTC. The chain uses TRBV7-2 and TRBJ2-1; D is ambiguous. The V gene's germline CDR1 is SGHTA and CDR2 FQGNSA. The CDR3 has 16 amino acids. Trimming took 3 bases from V and 0 from J, leaving 12 bases between them.

This CDR3 is CASSTRLSLSSYNEQFF. CDR3 coding DNA: TGTGCCAGTAGTACCAGGTTGTCACTAAGCTCCTACAATGAGCAGTTCTTC. V is TRBV19 and J is TRBJ2-1; no firm D call. This CDR3 contains 17 residues. Trimming removed 4 bases from V and 0 bases from J, with 16 bases in between. Per germline, CDR1 LNHDA and CDR2 SQIVND (reference sequence). The entire variable domain, with the rest obtained from reference TRBV19 and TRBJ2-1, is as follows: DGGITQSPKYLFRKEGQNVTLSCEQNLNHDAMYWYRQDPGQGLRLIYYSQIVNDFQKGDIAEGYSVSREKKESFPLTVTSAQKNPTAFYLCASSTRLSLSSYNEQFFGPGTRLTVL.

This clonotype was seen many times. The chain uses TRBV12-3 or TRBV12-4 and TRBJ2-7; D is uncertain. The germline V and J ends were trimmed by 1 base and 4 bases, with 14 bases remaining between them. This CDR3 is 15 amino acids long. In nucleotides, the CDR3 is TGTGCCAGCAGTTTAGTGGGCCAATTCGGGTACGAGCAGTACTTC. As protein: CASSLVGQFGYEQYF.

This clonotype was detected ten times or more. CDR3 region: CASGRRTQGGNEQFF. Written as DNA, the CDR3 is TGTGCTAGTGGTCGGAGGACCCAGGGGGGCAATGAGCAGTTCTTC. V and J are TRBV12-5 and TRBJ2-1, with D maybe TRBD1 (7 bases). CDR3 length: 15 residues. Germline lookup yields CDR1 LGHNT and CDR2 FRNRAP. V was trimmed by 5 bases and J by 6 bases, leaving 17 bases between them.

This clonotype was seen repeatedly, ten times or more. CDR3 nucleotides: TGCGCCAGCAGCCAAGATAACAGTGGCCAGGGTGAAGCTTTCTTT. Amino acids: CASSQDNSGQGEAFF. The chain has TRBV4-1 and TRBJ1-1; D might be TRBD1 (5 bases). CDR1 MGHRA and CDR2 YSYEKL come from the germline V gene. V was cut by 0 bases and J by 7 bases, with 15 bases left in between. This CDR3 has 15 residues.

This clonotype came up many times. The CDR3 nucleotides read TGTGCCAGCAGCTTAGCGGGCGGGGGGGCCGCCGGGGAGCTGTTTTTT. Encoded protein: CASSLAGGGAAGELFF. V is TRBV7-8 and J is TRBJ2-2; 9 bases line up with TRBD2. With 0 bases clipped from V and 6 bases from J, the junction kept 5 bases outside the gene matches. The CDR3 has 16 amino acids. Per the germline V gene, CDR1 is SGHVS and CDR2 is FQNEAQ.

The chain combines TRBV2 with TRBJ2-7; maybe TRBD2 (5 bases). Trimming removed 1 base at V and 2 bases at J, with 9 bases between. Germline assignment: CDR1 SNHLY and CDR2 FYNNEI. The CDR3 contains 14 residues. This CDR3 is CASSEVNSAYEQYF. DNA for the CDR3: TGTGCCAGCAGTGAAGTTAATAGCGCCTACGAGCAGTACTTC.

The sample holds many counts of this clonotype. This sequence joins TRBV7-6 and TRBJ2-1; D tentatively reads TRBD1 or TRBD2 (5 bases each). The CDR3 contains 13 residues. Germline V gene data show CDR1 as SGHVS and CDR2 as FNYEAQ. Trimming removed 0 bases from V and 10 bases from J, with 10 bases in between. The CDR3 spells CASSLAAGTEQFF. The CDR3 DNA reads TGTGCCAGCAGCTTAGCTGCCGGGACCGAGCAGTTCTTC.

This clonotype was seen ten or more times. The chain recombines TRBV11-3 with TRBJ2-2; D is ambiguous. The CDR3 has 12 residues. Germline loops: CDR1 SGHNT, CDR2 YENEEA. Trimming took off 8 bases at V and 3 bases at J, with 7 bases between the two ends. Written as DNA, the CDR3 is TGTGCCAGCGCAGATTACACCGGGGAGCTGTTTTTT. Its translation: CASADYTGELFF.

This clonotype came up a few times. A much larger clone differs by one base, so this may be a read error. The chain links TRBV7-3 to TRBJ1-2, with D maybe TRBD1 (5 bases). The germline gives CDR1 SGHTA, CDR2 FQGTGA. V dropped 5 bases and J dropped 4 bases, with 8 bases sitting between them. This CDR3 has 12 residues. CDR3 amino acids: CASSADSYGYTF. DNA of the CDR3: TGTGCCAGCAGCGCCGACAGCTATGGCTACACCTTC.

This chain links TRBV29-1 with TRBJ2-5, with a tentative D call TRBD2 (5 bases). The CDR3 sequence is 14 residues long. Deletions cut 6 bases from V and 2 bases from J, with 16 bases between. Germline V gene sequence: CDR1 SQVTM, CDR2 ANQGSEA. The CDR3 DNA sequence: TGCAGCGTACTACACGCGCGGGCTCAAGAGACCCAGTACTTC. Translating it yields CSVLHARAQETQYF.

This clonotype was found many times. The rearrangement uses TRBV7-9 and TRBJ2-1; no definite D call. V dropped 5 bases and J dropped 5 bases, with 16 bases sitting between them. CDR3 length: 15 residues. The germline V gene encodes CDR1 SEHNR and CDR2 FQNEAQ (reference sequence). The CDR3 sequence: CASSRPFGNDNEQFF. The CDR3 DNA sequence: TGTGCCAGCAGCCGTCCTTTTGGGAACGACAATGAGCAGTTCTTC.

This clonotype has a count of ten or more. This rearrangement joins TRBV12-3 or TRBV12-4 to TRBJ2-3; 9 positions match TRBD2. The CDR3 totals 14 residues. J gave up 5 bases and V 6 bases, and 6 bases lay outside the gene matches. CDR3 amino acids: CASSERGEKDTQYF. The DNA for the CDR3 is TGTGCCAGCAGCGAGCGGGGGGAAAAAGATACGCAGTATTTT.

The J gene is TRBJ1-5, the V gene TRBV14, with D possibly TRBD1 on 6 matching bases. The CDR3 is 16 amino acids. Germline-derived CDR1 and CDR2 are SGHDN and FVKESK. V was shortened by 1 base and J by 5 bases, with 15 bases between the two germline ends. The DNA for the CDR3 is TGTGCCAGCAGCCAAGGGCTACAGGGACCACATCAGCCCCAGCATTTT. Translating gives CASSQGLQGPHQPQHF.

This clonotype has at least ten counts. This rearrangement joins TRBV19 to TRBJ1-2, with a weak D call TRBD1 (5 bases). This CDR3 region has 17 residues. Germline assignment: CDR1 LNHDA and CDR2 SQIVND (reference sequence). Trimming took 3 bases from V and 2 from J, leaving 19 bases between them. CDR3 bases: TGTGCCAGTAGTATTGGGACTCCAGGAGGAAGAAACTATGGCTACACCTTC. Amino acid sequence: CASSIGTPGGRNYGYTF.

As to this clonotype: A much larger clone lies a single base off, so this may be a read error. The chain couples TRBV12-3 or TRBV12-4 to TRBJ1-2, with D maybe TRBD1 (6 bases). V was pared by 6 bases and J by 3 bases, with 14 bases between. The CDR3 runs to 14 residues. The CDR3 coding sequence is TGTGCCAGCAGCCCCGAGGGGGTTTACTATGGCTACACCTTC. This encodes CASSPEGVYYGYTF.

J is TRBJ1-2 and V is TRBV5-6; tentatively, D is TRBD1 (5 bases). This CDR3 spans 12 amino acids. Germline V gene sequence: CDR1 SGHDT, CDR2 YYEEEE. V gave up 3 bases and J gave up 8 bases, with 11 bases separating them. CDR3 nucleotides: TGTGCCAGCAGCTCACAGGATTTCGGCTACACCTTC. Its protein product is CASSSQDFGYTF.

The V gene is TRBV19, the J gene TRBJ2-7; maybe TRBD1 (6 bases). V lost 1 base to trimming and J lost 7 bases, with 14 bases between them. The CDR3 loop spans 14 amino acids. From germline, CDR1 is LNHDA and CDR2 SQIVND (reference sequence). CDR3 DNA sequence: TGTGCCAGTAGTATAGCCGCAGGGGCCGCGGAGCAGTACTTC. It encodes CASSIAAGAAEQYF.